Below, 24 T cell receptor beta chains from the same sample are listed, as sequenced in a study of vaccination and CD4 T cells after COVID-19. Antigens of these TCRs are unknown. Treatment described: approximately nine-day PBMC culture with coronavirus spike peptide pools or control peptides (ViraFEST assay). Before the COVID-19 pandemic (2011-2018), CD4+ T cells were obtained from the unexposed donor. The assay that was used to sequence DNA from cultured CD4+ T cells was the Oncomine TCR Beta short-read assay. TCRdb recomputed calls from the PCR reads with MiXCR, one row per CDR3 protein. The repertoire holds about 10,000 distinct CDR3 sequences, with around 50% as singletons. Sequenced sample: CD4+ T cells from blood, cultured in vitro. The receptors stem from a human donor in good health.

The rearrangement links TRBV2 to TRBJ1-5; perhaps TRBD1 as D (5 bases). This CDR3 has 14 amino acids. Germline assignment: CDR1 SNHLY and CDR2 FYNNEI. Between the trimmed V and J ends, which lost 2 bases and 2 bases, there was a span of 7 bases. The CDR3 nucleotides are TGTGCCAGCAGTGAACGGGGGGGCAATCAGCCCCAGCATTTT. This translates into CASSERGGNQPQHF.

This clonotype was observed a handful of times. The chain recombines TRBV20-1 with TRBJ1-5; 7 bases match TRBD1. The V gene's germline CDR1 is DFQATT and CDR2 SNEGSKA (reference sequence). The junction had 6 bases not matched to a gene; V was cut back by 5 bases and J by 2 bases. The CDR3 is made up of 14 amino acids. The CDR3 spells CSAATGYGNQPQHF. CDR3 in DNA: TGCAGTGCTGCGACAGGGTACGGCAATCAGCCCCAGCATTTT.

The V call is TRBV10-3, the J call TRBJ1-2, with TRBD1 as a possible D gene (6 bases). CDR1 is ENHRY and CDR2 is SYGVKD in the germline V gene. CDR3 size: 13 residues. Trimming removed 0 bases at V and 7 bases at J, with 9 bases between. CDR3 region: CAISESGGSGYTF. The CDR3 DNA sequence: TGTGCCATCAGTGAGTCGGGGGGCTCTGGCTACACCTTC.

This chain uses TRBV11-2 with TRBJ2-6, with 7 bases lining up with TRBD1. Germline V gene lookup returns CDR1 SGHAT and CDR2 FQNNGV. J was trimmed by 10 bases and V by 7 bases; bases with no gene match: 7. The CDR3 is 13 residues long. The CDR3 region is CASNPRGLNVLTF. The DNA for the CDR3 is TGTGCCAGCAATCCGAGGGGGCTTAACGTCCTGACTTTC.

The chain couples TRBV2 to TRBJ2-7; D call uncertain. Germline V gene lookup returns CDR1 SNHLY and CDR2 FYNNEI. This CDR3 region has 13 residues. V was shortened by 1 base and J by 6 bases, with 10 bases between the two germline ends. CDR3 DNA: TGTGCCAGCAGTGAAGACCCGGGTCGCGAGCAGTACTTC. Translating it yields CASSEDPGREQYF.

This clonotype was recorded a few times. The gene calls are TRBV20-1 and TRBJ2-5; 8 bases are a match to TRBD2. The J segment lost 7 bases and the V segment lost 5 bases, leaving 9 bases of the junction unmatched. Germline V gives CDR1 DFQATT, CDR2 SNEGSKA (reference sequence). The CDR3 loop spans 13 amino acids. Here the CDR3 reads CSAPSGTSGTQYF. DNA for the CDR3: TGCAGTGCTCCTAGTGGGACTAGTGGGACCCAGTACTTC.

This rearrangement joins TRBV6-5 to TRBJ2-7; possible D gene TRBD1, 5 bases. The V and J ends lost 2 bases and 2 bases respectively, with 13 bases between them. Germline CDR1 and CDR2: MNHEY and SVGAGI. There are 15 residues in the CDR3. CDR3 bases: TGTGCCAGCAGTTACACCTGGACACAGACCTACGAGCAGTACTTC. Amino acid sequence: CASSYTWTQTYEQYF.

The chain combines TRBV2 with TRBJ1-1; D gene unclear. The CDR3 extends over 13 amino acids. The germline V gene encodes CDR1 SNHLY and CDR2 FYNNEI. Trimming took off 6 bases at V and 3 bases at J, with 11 bases between the two ends. CDR3: CASRERWDTEAFF. DNA of the CDR3: TGTGCCAGCAGAGAGAGGTGGGACACTGAAGCTTTCTTT.

Only one count was recorded for this clonotype. The rearrangement links TRBV7-2 to TRBJ1-1; no definite D call. The length of the CDR3 is 11 residues. Germline CDR1 is SGHTA and CDR2 is FQGNSA. V gave up 9 bases and J gave up 0 bases, with 5 bases separating them. The CDR3 DNA follows: TGTGCCAGTCGGCTGAACACTGAAGCTTTCTTT. This gives the protein CASRLNTEAFF.

The chain links TRBV6-2 or TRBV6-3 to TRBJ2-7, with 11 bases aligning to TRBD2. The CDR3 runs to 15 residues. CDR1 and CDR2 from the germline V gene are MNHEY and SVGEGT. The trim removed 5 bases at V and 2 bases at J, leaving 5 bases unmatched. The CDR3 protein is CASSRLAGYTYEQYF. In DNA form, the CDR3 reads TGTGCCAGCAGTCGACTAGCGGGATACACCTACGAGCAGTACTTC.

J is TRBJ2-4 and V is TRBV19; D is perhaps TRBD1 or TRBD2 (7 bases each). The CDR3 contains 12 residues. Deletions cut 9 bases from V and 3 bases from J, with 9 bases between. CDR1 is LNHDA, CDR2 SQIVND, per germline (reference sequence). The CDR3 DNA reads as TGTGCCAGCAGGGGGGGCAAAAACATTCAGTACTTC. Its protein product is CASRGGKNIQYF.

J is TRBJ2-5 and V is TRBV6-1, with D uncertain. V dropped 3 bases and J dropped 2 bases, with 10 bases sitting between them. The CDR3 is made up of 14 amino acids. Germline values: CDR1 MNHNS, CDR2 SASEGT. The CDR3 here is CASSDLREQETQYF. The CDR3 bases are TGTGCCAGCAGTGATTTGCGCGAACAAGAGACCCAGTACTTC.

This clonotype was seen more than once but under ten times. The chain is built from TRBV4-1 and TRBJ1-5; TRBD1 matches at 8 bases. The CDR3 consists of 17 residues. V lost 1 base to trimming and J lost 3 bases; unmatched junction nucleotides: 8. Germline V CDR1 and CDR2: MGHRA, YSYEKL. CDR3 loop: CASSQVGSTGVNQPQHF. The CDR3 DNA reads TGCGCCAGCAGCCAAGTTGGGTCGACAGGGGTCAATCAGCCCCAGCATTTT.

This clonotype has only a few counts. V usage is TRBV20-1 and J usage is TRBJ1-1; D not certain. Between the trimmed V and J ends, which lost 6 bases and 7 bases, there was a span of 18 bases. Germline V CDR1 and CDR2: DFQATT, SNEGSKA (reference sequence). The CDR3 is 13 residues long. The CDR3 protein is CSAPRPGVGEAFF. Here the CDR3 DNA reads TGCAGTGCCCCTCGGCCCGGTGTCGGTGAAGCTTTCTTT.

This clonotype was detected only a few times. This chain connects TRBV7-2 to TRBJ2-1; TRBD1 or TRBD2 may be the D gene (6 bases each). The CDR3 covers 17 residues. Between the trimmed V and J ends, which lost 1 base and 4 bases, there was a span of 17 bases. Germline CDR1 and CDR2: SGHTA and FQGNSA. The DNA for the CDR3 is TGTGCCAGCAGCTTAGGCCGGGGGCGGCCGACTTACAATGAGCAGTTCTTC. It is translated as CASSLGRGRPTYNEQFF. The full variable domain, in which reference TRBV7-2 and TRBJ2-1 provide the parts outside the CDR3, is GAGVSQSPSNKVTEKGKDVELRCDPISGHTALYWYRQSLGQGLEFLIYFQGNSAPDKSGLPSDRFSAERTGGSVSTLTIQRTQQEDSAVYLCASSLGRGRPTYNEQFFGPGTRLTVL.

The CDR3 nucleotides read TGTGCCAGCAGCCAGAGGGACGGCTACTATGGCTACACCTTC. This codes for CASSQRDGYYGYTF. V gene TRBV27 combines with J gene TRBJ1-2, with a possible D match to TRBD1 (5 bases). Germline-derived CDR1 and CDR2 are MNHEY and SMNVEV (reference sequence). V lost 6 bases, J lost 3 bases, and 14 bases lay in between. This CDR3 has 14 residues.

This clonotype was counted between two and nine times. The chain recombines TRBV29-1 with TRBJ1-2, with 7 bases aligning to TRBD1. The J segment lost 7 bases and the V segment lost 6 bases, leaving 14 bases of the junction unmatched. The length of the CDR3 is 14 residues. The germline CDR1 and CDR2 sequences are SQVTM and ANQGSEA. The CDR3 spells CSVAEGGRGVGYTF. For the CDR3, the DNA is TGCAGCGTCGCCGAAGGCGGCAGGGGGGTTGGCTACACCTTC.

This clonotype was recorded a few times. The J gene is TRBJ1-3, the V gene TRBV20-1; D uncertain. The CDR3 is made up of 16 amino acids. Germline V gene data show CDR1 as DFQATT and CDR2 as SNEGSKA (reference sequence). Between the trimmed V and J ends, which lost 3 bases and 1 base, there was a span of 16 bases. The DNA of the CDR3 is TGCAGTGCTAGTAAACCCGGGGTTTGGTCTGGAAACACCATATATTTT. This codes for CSASKPGVWSGNTIYF.

This chain uses TRBV20-1 with TRBJ1-3; D uncertain. V gave up 2 bases and J gave up 0 bases, with 11 bases separating them. Germline V gene lookup returns CDR1 DFQATT and CDR2 SNEGSKA (reference sequence). The CDR3 spans 15 residues. CDR3 bases: TGCAGTGCTAGACAGCCCGCGAGCTCTGGAAACACCATATATTTT. It is translated as CSARQPASSGNTIYF.

V gene TRBV5-4 combines with J gene TRBJ2-7; no definite D call. Trimming removed 4 bases from V and 2 bases from J, with 13 bases in between. Germline V gene sequence: CDR1 SGHNT, CDR2 YYREEE (reference sequence). The CDR3 extends over 14 amino acids. Here the CDR3 DNA reads TGTGCCAGCAGCAACGGACCGACGACCTACGAGCAGTACTTC. Protein: CASSNGPTTYEQYF.

This clonotype has more than one count but fewer than ten. The chain joins TRBV27 to TRBJ2-2, with 7 bases identical to TRBD1. V was clipped by 3 bases and J by 4 bases; unmatched bases: 2. Germline-derived CDR1 and CDR2 are MNHEY and SMNVEV (reference sequence). CDR3 length: 14 residues. CDR3 sequence (DNA): TGTGCCAGCAGTTTCCAGGGGGTCACCGGGGAGCTGTTTTTT. It encodes CASSFQGVTGELFF.

This chain uses TRBV28 with TRBJ2-7, with TRBD1 matching over 8 bases. CDR1 is MDHEN, CDR2 SYDVKM, per germline. V was pared by 5 bases and J by 2 bases, with 5 bases of the junction left unmatched. This CDR3 is 14 amino acids long. The CDR3 DNA follows: TGTGCCAGCAGTCCGGGACAGGCGACCTACGAGCAGTACTTC. It translates to CASSPGQATYEQYF.

The rearrangement joins TRBV6-1 to TRBJ2-7; no clear D. V gave up 1 base and J gave up 0 bases, with 10 bases separating them. CDR3 length: 15 amino acids. Germline-derived CDR1 and CDR2 are MNHNS and SASEGT. CDR3 region: CASSEERASSYEQYF. The DNA for the CDR3 is TGTGCCAGCAGTGAAGAACGGGCGAGCTCCTACGAGCAGTACTTC.

The chain is built from TRBV18 and TRBJ2-4, with TRBD2 matching 8 bases. The CDR3 extends over 16 amino acids. V was clipped by 3 bases and J by 0 bases; unmatched bases: 4. CDR1 and CDR2 from the germline V gene are KGHSH and LQKENI. In DNA, the CDR3 is TGTGCCAGCTCACCTGGACTAGCAGTAGCCAAAAACATTCAGTACTTC. Its protein product is CASSPGLAVAKNIQYF.